This record concerns one T cell receptor (beta chain) sequence. Antigen: not known. The data stem from a study of OX40 agonist ivuxolimab in advanced cancers. Whole-study results and caveats: Some nonresponders also had low normalized T-cell clonal expansion. The investigators did not determine what antigen specificity the expanded peripheral T cells had. Partial responders receiving 0.1-3.0 mg/kg showed among the lowest clonal expansion.

The table came from immunoSEQ multiplex PCR; TCRdb's copy has only in-frame clones and leaves some out. The sample records roughly 98,000 clones, about four fifths being singletons. Deletions cut 2 bases from V and 6 bases from J, with 11 bases between. CDR1 is LGHNA and CDR2 is YNFKEQ in the germline V gene. CDR3 length: 13 residues. The chain carries TRBV4-2 and TRBJ2-7, with D possibly matching TRBD2 (6 bases). The origin of this receptor is an adult with an advanced solid tumor such as melanoma, head and neck, liver or kidney cancer. Sample: CD4+ or CD8+ T cells sorted from blood, taken in a trial of the OX40 agonist ivuxolimab. The CDR3 DNA reads as TGTGCCAGCAGCCAAAGGCGGGACGGCGAGCAGTACTTC. It is translated as CASSQRRDGEQYF.